The TCR beta chain described here comes from a study of T cell repertoires in cytomegalovirus infection (dated by TCRdb to the late 2010s). With regard to the full study: The HLA type of each donor mattered for the analysis, because public TCR beta signatures pointed to carriage of CMV infection along with the matching HLA type. The study at large found these results: Carriers of CMV infection plus the relevant HLA type were discriminated by the cumulative frequency of public TCR beta family members in the study cohort and in an independent approximately 360-donor cohort. The ex vivo response was dominated by HLA-C-restricted CMV-specific TCR beta clonotypes, and the single most frequent clonotype in two of eight donors was supplied by these HLA-C-restricted clonotypes.

Reading the germline V gene gives CDR1 MNHNS and CDR2 SASEGT. Deletion took 6 bases off V and 5 bases off J, with a span of 16 bases between the germline ends. The CDR3 measures 14 amino acids from cysteine to phenylalanine. Only the CDR3 part of the read is kept: 42 bases, read in frame from the first base. This clonotype was counted at least ten times. Its antigen remains undetermined. No quality values exist for individual bases; no much larger clone is one base distant. Sequenced on an Illumina HiSeq 1500. The public reads were run again by TCRdb, first through fastp at Q25 and then through MiXCR, and only productive beta chains were kept. Merged by CDR3 protein, the rows form single entries marked with the most common genes and DNA. In this sample the table shows hundreds of thousands of distinct CDR3 sequences, under 20% of which occur a single time. The leading ten clones occupy about 11% of the sample.

Sequences were obtained from PBMCs. Recombination joined TRBV6-1 with TRBJ2-5; the D gene is perhaps TRBD2, on 6 matching bases. The sequence was collected from a human donor in good health (CMV status not recorded). Some clones in this sample may be carry-over from other donors' samples. The CDR3 region has the sequence CASRPGPRGETQYF. The DNA reads TGTGCCAGCAGGCCGGGACCCCGGGGGGAGACCCAGTACTTC.